The 24 T cell receptor beta chains below were found in one sample sequenced in a study of control samples from healthy donors and cancer patients. Here immunoSEQ multiplex PCR was the method, and the copy in TCRdb shows in-frame clones only, minus some. Here the sample spans approximately 70,000 clones, about 90% being singletons. The sample consisted of blood. Source of these receptors: a woman in her forties or fifties in good health.

This rearrangement joins TRBV30 to TRBJ1-5, with no clear D. The germline V gene encodes CDR1 GTSNPN and CDR2 SVGIG (reference sequence). V lost 0 bases, J lost 4 bases, and 7 bases lay in between. The CDR3 is 13 amino acids. The CDR3 sequence: CAWSVQANQPQHF. The CDR3 DNA reads TGTGCCTGGAGTGTCCAGGCAAATCAGCCCCAGCATTTT.

The chain is built from TRBV2 and TRBJ2-7; 10 nucleotides match TRBD1. The CDR3 has 15 amino acids. Germline V gene sequence: CDR1 SNHLY, CDR2 FYNNEI. Trimming at V came to 5 bases and at J to 1 base, leaving 5 bases not matched to a gene. In nucleotides, the CDR3 is TGTGCCAGCAGTTCCGGGACAGGGGTATCCTACGAGCAGTACTTC. Its protein product is CASSSGTGVSYEQYF. Complete variable domain (other parts from reference TRBV2 and TRBJ2-7): EPEVTQTPSHQVTQMGQEVILRCVPISNHLYFYWYRQILGQKVEFLVSFYNNEISEKSEIFDDQFSVERPDGSNFTLKIRSTKLEDSAMYFCASSSGTGVSYEQYFGPGTRLTVT.

This rearrangement joins TRBV28 to TRBJ2-2; D remains ambiguous. Trimming took 0 bases from V and 6 from J, leaving 20 bases between them. Germline loops: CDR1 MDHEN, CDR2 SYDVKM. The CDR3 spans 18 residues. The CDR3 DNA is TGTGCCAGCAGTTTATGGGGTTACGGAGAAGGAAACGCCGGGGAGCTGTTTTTT. Protein product: CASSLWGYGEGNAGELFF.

V is TRBV28 and J is TRBJ2-3; 9 bases line up with TRBD2. Germline CDR1 MDHEN, CDR2 SYDVKM. The CDR3 totals 15 residues. V shed 7 bases and J 3 bases; nucleotides not matched to a gene: 8. The CDR3 DNA reads TGTGCCAGCACCTTGGGGGGACTAGCTACAGATACGCAGTATTTT. Translating it yields CASTLGGLATDTQYF.

The chain recombines TRBV7-3 with TRBJ1-3, with TRBD1 matching 7 bases. CDR1 SGHTA and CDR2 FQGTGA come from the germline V gene. After removal of 2 bases from V and 0 bases from J, the junction contained 13 bases not matched to a gene. This CDR3 is built from 19 residues. The CDR3 protein is CASSLSGQPGGNSGNTIYF. As DNA, the CDR3 is TGTGCCAGCAGCTTATCGGGACAGCCTGGTGGCAACTCTGGAAACACCATATATTTT.

This clone was counted a few times. The chain joins TRBV4-1 to TRBJ1-1, with TRBD1 identical over 10 bases. From germline, CDR1 is MGHRA and CDR2 YSYEKL. V shed 6 bases and J 11 bases; nucleotides not matched to a gene: 9. CDR3 length: 13 residues. CDR3 protein: CASSSDRGREAFF. CDR3 nucleotide sequence: TGCGCCAGCAGTTCAGACAGGGGGCGCGAGGCTTTCTTT.

There are a few counts of this clone. This sequence joins TRBV19 and TRBJ2-7; 12 bases map to TRBD2. Germline assignment: CDR1 LNHDA and CDR2 SQIVND (reference sequence). This CDR3 spans 14 amino acids. Trimming at V came to 6 bases and at J to 0 bases, leaving 0 bases not matched to a gene. CDR3 coding DNA: TGTGCCAGTAGGACTAGCGGGAGCTCCTACGAGCAGTACTTC. Translation: CASRTSGSSYEQYF.

The genes are TRBV27 and TRBJ2-1; D is unclear. Trimming pared 1 base from V and 6 bases from J, leaving 13 bases between. Germline assignment: CDR1 MNHEY and CDR2 SMNVEV (reference sequence). The CDR3 contains 15 residues. This CDR3 reads CASSLYSAGPNEQFF. Here the CDR3 DNA reads TGTGCCAGCAGTTTATACTCGGCCGGGCCCAATGAGCAGTTCTTC.

The rearrangement uses TRBV3-1 (or the pseudogene TRBV3-2) and TRBJ2-3; 14 bases align to TRBD2. The ends lost 8 bases at V and 8 bases at J; junction bases unmatched: 9. The CDR3 sequence is 15 residues long. Looked up from germline, CDR1 is LGHDT and CDR2 is YNNKEL (reference sequence). In nucleotides, the CDR3 is TGTGCCAGCGGAAGAGGACTAGCGGGAGGTATTACGCAGTATTTT. It specifies CASGRGLAGGITQYF.

The V and J genes are TRBV6-5 and TRBJ1-1; D unresolved. The germline gives CDR1 MNHEY, CDR2 SVGAGI. The CDR3 loop spans 14 amino acids. The germline V and J ends were trimmed by 4 bases and 1 base, with 10 bases remaining between them. Here the CDR3 reads CASSFWTGNTEAFF. CDR3 nucleotide sequence: TGTGCCAGCAGTTTTTGGACGGGGAACACTGAAGCTTTCTTT.

This chain connects TRBV7-2 to TRBJ2-5; D not certain. The V end lost 2 bases, the J end lost 2 bases, and 12 bases lay between the germline ends. CDR1 and CDR2 from the germline V gene are SGHTA and FQGNSA. The CDR3 length is 15 residues. CDR3 region: CASSLRILMQETQYF. The CDR3 nucleotides are TGTGCCAGCAGCTTAAGGATCCTAATGCAAGAGACCCAGTACTTC.

As to this clone: Mismatch with germline at one junction end may stem from a read error. The J gene is TRBJ1-1, the V gene TRBV28, with D maybe TRBD1 (6 bases). From germline, CDR1 is MDHEN and CDR2 SYDVKM. The CDR3 sequence is 15 residues long. CDR3 DNA sequence: TGTGCCAGCAGTCCTACAGGGTCGGGGAACTCTGAAGCTTTCTTT. It translates to CASSPTGSGNSEAFF.

The CDR3 DNA sequence: TGTGCCAGCAGTGGGGCGGCAAGAGCAACTAATGAAAAACTGTTTTTT. Translation gives CASSGAARATNEKLFF. The rearrangement joins TRBV6-1 to TRBJ1-4; D remains unclear. The CDR3 consists of 16 residues. The ends were cut back, 4 bases at V and 0 bases at J, with 12 bases in the middle. CDR1 MNHNS and CDR2 SASEGT come from the germline V gene.

The J gene is TRBJ1-4, the V gene TRBV5-1; 11 bases map to TRBD1. CDR1 SGHRS and CDR2 YFSETQ come from the germline V gene. Trimming removed 4 bases from V and 6 bases from J; junction bases left unmatched: 5. The CDR3 has 15 amino acids. The CDR3: CASSPRTGGDEKLFF. In DNA form, the CDR3 reads TGCGCCAGCAGCCCTCGGACAGGGGGCGATGAAAAACTGTTTTTT.

This rearrangement joins TRBV2 to TRBJ1-1; maybe TRBD1 (6 bases). The V gene's germline CDR1 is SNHLY and CDR2 FYNNEI. The CDR3 sequence is 12 residues long. Between the trimmed V and J ends, which lost 6 bases and 4 bases, there was a span of 9 bases. Written as DNA, the CDR3 is TGTGCCAGCAGCCAGGGGAGCACTGAAGCTTTCTTT. Translating gives CASSQGSTEAFF.

The rearrangement uses TRBV5-1 and TRBJ1-6; D is ambiguous. Germline V CDR1 and CDR2: SGHRS, YFSETQ. V lost 4 bases and J 9 bases, leaving 20 bases between the germline ends. The CDR3 has 16 residues. The CDR3 nucleotides are TGCGCCAGCAGCAAGGGCGACGGGAATCCCGGTTCACCCCTCCACTTT. This translates into CASSKGDGNPGSPLHF.

The chain recombines TRBV4-1 with TRBJ1-3, with TRBD1 matching over 7 bases. The length of the CDR3 is 18 residues. CDR1 MGHRA and CDR2 YSYEKL come from the germline V gene. Germline trimming cut 4 bases from V and 2 bases from J; bases unmatched to any gene: 14. DNA for the CDR3: TGCGCCAGCAGCCGAGACCCCCGCACCGGGACAGCTGGAAACACCATATATTTT. It encodes CASSRDPRTGTAGNTIYF.

The genes are TRBV19 and TRBJ2-3, with TRBD1 matching 9 bases. The germline V gene encodes CDR1 LNHDA and CDR2 SQIVND (reference sequence). V was clipped by 6 bases and J by 3 bases; unmatched bases: 1. The CDR3 runs 13 residues. The CDR3 DNA sequence: TGTGCCAGTAGCGGACAGGGGACAGATACGCAGTATTTT. Residues: CASSGQGTDTQYF.

The rearrangement joins TRBV27 to TRBJ1-3; the D gene is possibly TRBD1 (5 bases). With 2 bases removed from V and 0 bases from J, the gap between germline ends came to 11 bases. Germline-derived CDR1 and CDR2 are MNHEY and SMNVEV (reference sequence). This CDR3 contains 16 residues. DNA for the CDR3: TGTGCCAGCAGTTTAAGGGGCGGTAGCTCTGGAAACACCATATATTTT. Protein sequence: CASSLRGGSSGNTIYF.

The J gene is TRBJ2-7, the V gene TRBV20-1; either TRBD1 or TRBD2 may supply D (5 bases each). Trimming removed 3 bases at V and 2 bases at J, with 17 bases between. CDR1 DFQATT and CDR2 SNEGSKA come from the germline V gene (reference sequence). The CDR3 has 15 residues. The CDR3 region is CSASLPGHSAYEQYF. CDR3 nucleotides: TGCAGTGCTAGTCTTCCGGGGCATTCCGCCTACGAGCAGTACTTC.

The rearrangement links TRBV27 to TRBJ2-3, with D unclear. CDR1 MNHEY and CDR2 SMNVEV come from the germline V gene (reference sequence). V dropped 7 bases and J dropped 4 bases, with 15 bases sitting between them. The CDR3 has 14 residues. In DNA, the CDR3 is TGTGCCAGCACCTCCCATTCCCGGGCAGATACGCAGTATTTT. It is translated as CASTSHSRADTQYF.

This chain connects TRBV28 to TRBJ1-1, with D tentatively TRBD1 (5 bases). Germline CDR1 and CDR2: MDHEN and SYDVKM. Trimming shortened V by 1 base and J by 5 bases, and 11 bases separated the two germline ends. The CDR3 extends over 14 amino acids. Here the CDR3 reads CASSLSGGGTEAFF. The DNA of the CDR3 is TGTGCCAGCAGTTTATCGGGTGGGGGTACTGAAGCTTTCTTT.

This clone is medium-sized. V is TRBV13 and J is TRBJ2-1; D is perhaps TRBD2 (5 bases). Germline V CDR1 and CDR2: PRHDT, FYEKMQ (reference sequence). Trimming stripped 6 bases from V and 3 bases from J, with 18 bases between. The CDR3 has 16 amino acids. In DNA, the CDR3 is TGTGCCAGCAGTTCTACGGCGGGTAGCTTCTACAATGAGCAGTTCTTC. This sequence encodes CASSSTAGSFYNEQFF.

V gene TRBV11-2 combines with J gene TRBJ2-1; 10 bases align to TRBD2. The CDR3 runs 18 residues. V shed 1 base and J 0 bases; nucleotides not matched to a gene: 6. Germline CDR1 and CDR2: SGHAT and FQNNGV. CDR3 sequence reads: CASSLASGGMSSYNEQFF. CDR3 DNA sequence: TGTGCCAGCAGCTTAGCTAGCGGGGGTATGAGCTCCTACAATGAGCAGTTCTTC.